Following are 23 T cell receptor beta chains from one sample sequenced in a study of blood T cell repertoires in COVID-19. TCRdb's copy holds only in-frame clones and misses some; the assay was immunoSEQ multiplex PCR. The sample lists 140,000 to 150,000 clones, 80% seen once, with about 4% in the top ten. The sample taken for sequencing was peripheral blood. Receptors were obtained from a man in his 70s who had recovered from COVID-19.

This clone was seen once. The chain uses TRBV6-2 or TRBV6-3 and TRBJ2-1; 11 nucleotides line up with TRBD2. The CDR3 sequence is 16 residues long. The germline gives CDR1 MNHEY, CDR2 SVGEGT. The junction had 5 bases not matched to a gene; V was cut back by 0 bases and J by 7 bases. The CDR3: CASSYSIAGGRNEQFF. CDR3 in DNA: TGTGCCAGCAGTTACTCAATAGCGGGAGGGCGGAATGAGCAGTTCTTC.

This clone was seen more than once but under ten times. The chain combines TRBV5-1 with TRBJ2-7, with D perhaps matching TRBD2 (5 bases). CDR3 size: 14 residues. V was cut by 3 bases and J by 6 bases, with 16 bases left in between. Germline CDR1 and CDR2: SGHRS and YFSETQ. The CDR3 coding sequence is TGCGCCAGCAGCTGGGAGTCCCGGGGTGGCGAGCAGTACTTC. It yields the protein CASSWESRGGEQYF.

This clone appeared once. The CDR3 here is CASSLARGTGEETQYF. In DNA, the CDR3 is TGTGCCAGCAGCTTAGCGCGGGGAACAGGAGAGGAGACCCAGTACTTC. This chain connects TRBV7-8 to TRBJ2-5; D may be TRBD2 (6 bases). Trimming removed 0 bases from V and 5 bases from J, with 16 bases in between. CDR3 length: 16 residues. The germline CDR1 and CDR2 sequences are SGHVS and FQNEAQ. Drawing the rest from reference TRBV7-8 and TRBJ2-5, the complete variable domain is GAGVSQSPRYKVAKRGQDVALRCDPISGHVSLFWYQQALGQGPEFLTYFQNEAQLDKSGLPSDRFFAERPEGSVSTLKIQRTQQEDSAVYLCASSLARGTGEETQYFGPGTRLLVL.

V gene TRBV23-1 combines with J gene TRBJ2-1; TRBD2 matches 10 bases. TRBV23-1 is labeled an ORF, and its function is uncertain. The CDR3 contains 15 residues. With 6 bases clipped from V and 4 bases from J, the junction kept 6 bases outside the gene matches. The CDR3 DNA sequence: TGCGCCAGCAGAGAACTAGCGGGACGTTACAATGAGCAGTTCTTC. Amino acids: CASRELAGRYNEQFF.

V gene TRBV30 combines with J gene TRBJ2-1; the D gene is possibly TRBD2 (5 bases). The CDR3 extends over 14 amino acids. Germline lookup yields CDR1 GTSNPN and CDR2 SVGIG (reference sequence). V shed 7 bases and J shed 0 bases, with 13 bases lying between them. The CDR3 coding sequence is TGTGCCTTGCGAGGAAGCGGCTCCTACAATGAGCAGTTCTTC. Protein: CALRGSGSYNEQFF.

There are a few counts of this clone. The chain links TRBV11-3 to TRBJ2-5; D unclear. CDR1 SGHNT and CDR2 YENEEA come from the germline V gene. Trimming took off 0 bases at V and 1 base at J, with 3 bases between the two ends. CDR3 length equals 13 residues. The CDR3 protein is CASSLDSQETQYF. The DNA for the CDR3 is TGTGCCAGCAGCTTAGACAGCCAAGAGACCCAGTACTTC. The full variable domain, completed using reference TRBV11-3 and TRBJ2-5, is EAGVVQSPRYKIIEKKQPVAFWCNPISGHNTLYWYLQNLGQGPELLIRYENEEAVDDSQLPKDRFSAERLKGVDSTLKIQPAELGDSAVYLCASSLDSQETQYFGPGTRLLVL.

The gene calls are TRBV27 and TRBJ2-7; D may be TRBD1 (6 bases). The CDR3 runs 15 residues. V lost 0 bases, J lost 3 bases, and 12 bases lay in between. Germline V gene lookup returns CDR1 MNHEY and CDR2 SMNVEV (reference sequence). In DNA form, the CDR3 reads TGTGCCAGCAGTTTATCCCCAGGGGCGAGCTACGAGCAGTACTTC. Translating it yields CASSLSPGASYEQYF.

The CDR3 DNA reads TGTGCCAGCAGCTTGGGACAGACGAACACTGAAGCTTTCTTT. Its translation: CASSLGQTNTEAFF. The chain combines TRBV5-8 with TRBJ1-1; weak D call: TRBD1 (5 bases). The germline V and J ends were trimmed by 0 bases and 1 base, with 7 bases remaining between them. The CDR3 contains 14 residues. Germline V gene lookup returns CDR1 SGHTS and CDR2 YDEGEE.

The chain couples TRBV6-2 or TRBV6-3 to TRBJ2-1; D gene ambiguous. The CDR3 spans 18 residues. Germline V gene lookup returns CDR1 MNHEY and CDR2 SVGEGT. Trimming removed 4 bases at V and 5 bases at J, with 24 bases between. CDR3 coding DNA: TGTGCCAGCAGTTTAACTGTAAGTGCGGCCCGACCTAACAATGAGCAGTTCTTC. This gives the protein CASSLTVSAARPNNEQFF.

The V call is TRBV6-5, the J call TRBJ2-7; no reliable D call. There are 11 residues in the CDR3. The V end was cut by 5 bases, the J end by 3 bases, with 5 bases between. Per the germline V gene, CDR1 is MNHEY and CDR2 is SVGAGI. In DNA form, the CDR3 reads TGTGCCAGCAGTACATACTACGAGCAGTACTTC. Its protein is CASSTYYEQYF.

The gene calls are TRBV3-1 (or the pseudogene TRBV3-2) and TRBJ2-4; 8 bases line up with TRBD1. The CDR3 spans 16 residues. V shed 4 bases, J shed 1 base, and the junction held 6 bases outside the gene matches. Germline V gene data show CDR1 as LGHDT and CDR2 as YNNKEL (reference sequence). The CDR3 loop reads CASSRWTGFAKNIQYF. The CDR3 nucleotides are TGTGCCAGCAGCCGGTGGACAGGGTTCGCCAAAAACATTCAGTACTTC.

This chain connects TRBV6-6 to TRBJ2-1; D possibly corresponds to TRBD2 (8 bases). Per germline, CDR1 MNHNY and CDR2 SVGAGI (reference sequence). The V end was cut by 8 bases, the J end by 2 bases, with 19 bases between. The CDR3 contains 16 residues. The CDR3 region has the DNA TGTGCCAGCCACAAAGCGGGGGACAGAGCCTACAATGAGCAGTTCTTC. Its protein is CASHKAGDRAYNEQFF.

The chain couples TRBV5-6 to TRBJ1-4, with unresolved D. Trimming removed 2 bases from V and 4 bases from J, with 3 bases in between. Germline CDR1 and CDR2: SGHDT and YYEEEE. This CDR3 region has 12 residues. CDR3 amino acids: CASSFLNEKLFF. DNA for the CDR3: TGTGCCAGCAGCTTTCTTAATGAAAAACTGTTTTTT.

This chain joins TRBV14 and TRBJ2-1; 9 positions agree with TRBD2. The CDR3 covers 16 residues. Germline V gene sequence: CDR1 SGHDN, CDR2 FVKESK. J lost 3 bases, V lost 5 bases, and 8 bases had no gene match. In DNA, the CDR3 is TGTGCCAGCAGCGGAGTAGCGGGGGCGATCTACAATGAGCAGTTCTTC. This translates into CASSGVAGAIYNEQFF.

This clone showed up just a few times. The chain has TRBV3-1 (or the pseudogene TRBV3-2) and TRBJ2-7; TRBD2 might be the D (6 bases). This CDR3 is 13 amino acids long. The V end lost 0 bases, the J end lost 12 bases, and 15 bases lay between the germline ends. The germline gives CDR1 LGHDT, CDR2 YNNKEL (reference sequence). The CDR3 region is CASSQDGAGKVYF. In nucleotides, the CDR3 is TGTGCCAGCAGCCAAGATGGGGCGGGAAAGGTGTACTTC.

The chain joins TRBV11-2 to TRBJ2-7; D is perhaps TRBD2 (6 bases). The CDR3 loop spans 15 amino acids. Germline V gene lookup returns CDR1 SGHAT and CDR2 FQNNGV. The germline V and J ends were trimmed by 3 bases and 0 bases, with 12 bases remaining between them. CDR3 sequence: CASSFSSGSSYEQYF. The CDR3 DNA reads TGTGCCAGCAGCTTCTCCTCCGGGAGCTCCTACGAGCAGTACTTC. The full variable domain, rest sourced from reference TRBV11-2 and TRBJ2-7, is EAGVAQSPRYKIIEKRQSVAFWCNPISGHATLYWYQQILGQGPKLLIQFQNNGVVDDSQLPKDRFSAERLKGVDSTLKIQPAKLEDSAVYLCASSFSSGSSYEQYFGPGTRLTVT.

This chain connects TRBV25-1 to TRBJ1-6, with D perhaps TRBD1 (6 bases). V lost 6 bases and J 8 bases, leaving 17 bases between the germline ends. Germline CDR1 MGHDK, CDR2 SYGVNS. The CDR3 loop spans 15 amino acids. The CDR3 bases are TGTGCCAGCAGCCAACCAAGCGGGGGCTATTCACCCCTCCACTTT. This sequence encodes CASSQPSGGYSPLHF.

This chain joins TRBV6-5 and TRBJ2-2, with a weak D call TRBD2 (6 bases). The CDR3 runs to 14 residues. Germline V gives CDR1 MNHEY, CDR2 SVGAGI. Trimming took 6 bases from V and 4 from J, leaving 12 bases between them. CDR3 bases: TGTGCCAGCAGGATGGGCGGGACCACCGGGGAGCTGTTTTTT. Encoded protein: CASRMGGTTGELFF.

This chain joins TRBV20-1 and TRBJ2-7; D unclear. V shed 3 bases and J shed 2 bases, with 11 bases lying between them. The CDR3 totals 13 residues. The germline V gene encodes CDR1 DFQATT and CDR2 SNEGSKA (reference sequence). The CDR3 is CSASVPLAYEQYF. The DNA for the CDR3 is TGCAGTGCTAGTGTCCCATTAGCCTACGAGCAGTACTTC.

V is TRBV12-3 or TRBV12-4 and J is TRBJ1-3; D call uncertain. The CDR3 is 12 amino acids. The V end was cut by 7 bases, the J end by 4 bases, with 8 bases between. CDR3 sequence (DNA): TGTGCCAGCATCCGGAGAGGAAACACCATATATTTT. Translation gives CASIRRGNTIYF.

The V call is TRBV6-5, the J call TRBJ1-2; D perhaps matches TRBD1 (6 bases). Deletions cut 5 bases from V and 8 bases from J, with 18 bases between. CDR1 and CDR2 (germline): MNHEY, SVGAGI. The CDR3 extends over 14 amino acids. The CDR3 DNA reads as TGTGCCAGCAGTCCCCTTCTGGGGGCCGGAGGCTACACCTTC. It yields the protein CASSPLLGAGGYTF.

Here the CDR3 DNA reads TGTGCTAGTGCCCTACAGACCGACTATGGCTACACCTTC. Translating gives CASALQTDYGYTF. This sequence joins TRBV12-5 and TRBJ1-2; no definite D call. Per the germline V gene, CDR1 is LGHNT and CDR2 is FRNRAP. This CDR3 is built from 13 residues. V dropped 7 bases and J dropped 3 bases, with 12 bases sitting between them.

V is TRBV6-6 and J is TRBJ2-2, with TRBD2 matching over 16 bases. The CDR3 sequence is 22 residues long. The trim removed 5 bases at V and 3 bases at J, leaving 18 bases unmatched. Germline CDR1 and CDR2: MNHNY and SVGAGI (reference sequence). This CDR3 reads CASSPTPWGTSGRAMDTGELFF. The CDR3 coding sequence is TGTGCCAGCAGTCCTACCCCGTGGGGGACTAGCGGGAGGGCTATGGACACCGGGGAGCTGTTTTTT.